The 9 T cell receptor beta chains below were found in one sample sequenced in a study of cytomegalovirus exposure and HLA in healthy donors. The PCR contained 60 Vbeta and 13 Jbeta primers. Some clones are missing from TCRdb's copy, which holds only in-frame ones; the method was immunoSEQ multiplex PCR. This table holds 100,000 or so clones, roughly 70% found once. The sample consisted of PBMCs. The receptors were sampled from a man aged 50-60 years in good health and CMV-seronegative.

The chain couples TRBV10-1 to TRBJ2-1; TRBD2 agrees at 8 bases. CDR1 is WNHNN and CDR2 is SYGVQD in the germline V gene (reference sequence). This CDR3 is built from 14 residues. V dropped 7 bases and J dropped 8; count of bases not matched to a gene: 10. In nucleotides, the CDR3 is TGCGCCAGCAAGTTGCAACTCGGGGGGGATGAGCAGTTCTTC. Its protein product is CASKLQLGGDEQFF.

The chain combines TRBV10-1 with TRBJ1-5; perhaps TRBD1 as D (5 bases). Trimming cost V 10 bases and J 3 bases, with 16 bases left between them. The CDR3 runs to 14 residues. CDR1 WNHNN and CDR2 SYGVQD come from the germline V gene (reference sequence). The chain's CDR3 is CAIGEQALNQPQHF. The CDR3 nucleotides are TGCGCCATAGGGGAACAGGCACTCAATCAGCCCCAGCATTTT.

The CDR3 DNA reads as TGCAGCGGCCGACAGGGAAACACCATATATTTT. The encoded protein is CSGRQGNTIYF. The chain has TRBV29-1 and TRBJ1-3, with D maybe TRBD1 (5 bases). This CDR3 region has 11 residues. V was shortened by 7 bases and J by 4 bases, with 8 bases between the two germline ends. Germline V gene data show CDR1 as SQVTM and CDR2 as ANQGSEA.

The rearrangement joins TRBV5-1 to TRBJ1-6, with D hard to call. Germline V gene lookup returns CDR1 SGHRS and CDR2 YFSETQ. The CDR3 is made up of 14 amino acids. Trimming took off 0 bases at V and 9 bases at J, with 10 bases between the two ends. The CDR3 sequence is CASSLEVSGSPLHF. The CDR3, as DNA: TGCGCCAGCAGCTTGGAGGTTAGCGGTTCACCCCTCCACTTT.

The chain combines TRBV27 with TRBJ2-7, with TRBD1 matching 8 bases. The germline V gene has CDR1 MNHEY and CDR2 SMNVEV (reference sequence). The length of the CDR3 is 15 residues. The trim removed 6 bases at V and 0 bases at J, leaving 7 bases unmatched. CDR3 coding DNA: TGTGCCAGCAGCCCCGGACAGGGATTCTCCTACGAGCAGTACTTC. Translating it yields CASSPGQGFSYEQYF.

J is TRBJ2-7 and V is TRBV19, with TRBD1 matching 9 bases. Germline-derived CDR1 and CDR2 are LNHDA and SQIVND (reference sequence). This CDR3 is 12 amino acids long. The J segment lost 7 bases and the V segment lost 6 bases, leaving 4 bases of the junction unmatched. The CDR3 loop is CASSRDREEQYF. The CDR3 DNA is TGTGCCAGTAGCCGGGACAGGGAAGAGCAGTACTTC.

The CDR3 spells CASSMTSGGAQTQYF. CDR3 DNA sequence: TGTGCCAGTAGTATGACTAGCGGGGGGGCGCAGACCCAGTACTTC. The chain joins TRBV19 to TRBJ2-5, with 14 nucleotides matching TRBD2. This CDR3 contains 15 residues. The germline V gene encodes CDR1 LNHDA and CDR2 SQIVND (reference sequence). With 3 bases clipped from V and 6 bases from J, the junction kept 3 bases outside the gene matches. The full variable domain, in which reference TRBV19 and TRBJ2-5 provide the parts outside the CDR3, is DGGITQSPKYLFRKEGQNVTLSCEQNLNHDAMYWYRQDPGQGLRLIYYSQIVNDFQKGDIAEGYSVSREKKESFPLTVTSAQKNPTAFYLCASSMTSGGAQTQYFGPGTRLLVL.

The chain joins TRBV6-5 to TRBJ1-5; the D gene is possibly TRBD1 (6 bases). CDR3 size: 15 residues. Trimming stripped 5 bases from V and 2 bases from J, with 13 bases between. The germline gives CDR1 MNHEY, CDR2 SVGAGI. Written as DNA, the CDR3 is TGTGCCAGCAGTCCCTCTACAGGGCGCAATCAGCCCCAGCATTTT. Protein: CASSPSTGRNQPQHF.

The chain combines TRBV7-3 with TRBJ2-6, with D tentatively TRBD1 (6 bases). The length of the CDR3 is 15 residues. The germline V and J ends were trimmed by 4 bases and 0 bases, with 7 bases remaining between them. Per germline, CDR1 SGHTA and CDR2 FQGTGA. The CDR3 region has the DNA TGTGCCAGCAGCTGGGACAACTCTGGGGCCAACGTCCTGACTTTC. It specifies CASSWDNSGANVLTF.